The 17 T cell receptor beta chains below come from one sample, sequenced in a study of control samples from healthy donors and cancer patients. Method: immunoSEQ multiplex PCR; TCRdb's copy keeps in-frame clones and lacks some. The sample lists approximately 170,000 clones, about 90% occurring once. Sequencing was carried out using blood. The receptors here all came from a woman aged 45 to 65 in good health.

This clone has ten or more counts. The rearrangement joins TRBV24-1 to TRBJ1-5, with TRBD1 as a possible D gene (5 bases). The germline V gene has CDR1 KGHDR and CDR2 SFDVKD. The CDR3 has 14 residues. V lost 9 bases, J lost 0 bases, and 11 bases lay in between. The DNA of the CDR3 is TGTGCCACCCACGACAGTAATAGCAATCAGCCCCAGCATTTT. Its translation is CATHDSNSNQPQHF.

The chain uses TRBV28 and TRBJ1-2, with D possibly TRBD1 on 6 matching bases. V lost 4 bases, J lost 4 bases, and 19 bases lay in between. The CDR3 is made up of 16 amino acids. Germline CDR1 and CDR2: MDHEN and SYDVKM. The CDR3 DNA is TGTGCCAGCAGTTCAGACGGGGGGGGGCCCTTCTATGGCTACACCTTC. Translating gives CASSSDGGGPFYGYTF.

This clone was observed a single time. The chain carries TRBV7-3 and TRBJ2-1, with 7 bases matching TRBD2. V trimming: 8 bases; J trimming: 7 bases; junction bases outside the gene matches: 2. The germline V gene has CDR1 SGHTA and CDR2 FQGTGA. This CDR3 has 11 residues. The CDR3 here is CASGRANEQFF. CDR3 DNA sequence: TGTGCCAGCGGGAGGGCGAATGAGCAGTTCTTC.

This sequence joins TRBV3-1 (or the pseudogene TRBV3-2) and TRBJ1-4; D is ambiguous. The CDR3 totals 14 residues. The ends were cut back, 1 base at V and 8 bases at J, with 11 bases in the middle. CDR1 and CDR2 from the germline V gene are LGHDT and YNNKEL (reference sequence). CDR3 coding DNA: TGTGCCAGCAGCCAAGTGGGCAGCGGGGAAAAACTGTTTTTT. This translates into CASSQVGSGEKLFF.

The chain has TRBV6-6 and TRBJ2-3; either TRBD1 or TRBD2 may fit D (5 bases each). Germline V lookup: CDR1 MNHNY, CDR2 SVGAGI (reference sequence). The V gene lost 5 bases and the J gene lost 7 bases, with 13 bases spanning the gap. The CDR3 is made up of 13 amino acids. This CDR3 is CASSPRDGHTQYF. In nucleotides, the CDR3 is TGTGCCAGCAGTCCCAGGGACGGACATACGCAGTATTTT.

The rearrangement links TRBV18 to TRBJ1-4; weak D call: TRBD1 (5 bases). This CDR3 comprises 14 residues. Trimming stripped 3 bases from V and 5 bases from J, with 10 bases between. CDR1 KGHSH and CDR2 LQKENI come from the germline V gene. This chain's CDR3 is CASSPRQSNEKLFF. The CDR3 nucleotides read TGTGCCAGCTCACCGAGACAGTCGAATGAAAAACTGTTTTTT.

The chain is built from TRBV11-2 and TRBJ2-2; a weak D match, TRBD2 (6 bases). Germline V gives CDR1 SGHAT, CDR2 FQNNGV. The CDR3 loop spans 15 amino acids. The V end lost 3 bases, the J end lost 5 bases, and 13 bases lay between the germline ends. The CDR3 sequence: CASSFGGAPTGELFF. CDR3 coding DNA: TGTGCCAGCAGCTTTGGAGGGGCACCAACCGGGGAGCTGTTTTTT.

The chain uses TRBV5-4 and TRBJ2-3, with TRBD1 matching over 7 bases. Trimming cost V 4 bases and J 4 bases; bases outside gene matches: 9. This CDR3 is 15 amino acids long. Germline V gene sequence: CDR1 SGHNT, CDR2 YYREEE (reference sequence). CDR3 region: CASSLIGGLADTQYF. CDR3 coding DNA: TGTGCCAGCAGCCTAATAGGGGGCTTAGCAGATACGCAGTATTTT.

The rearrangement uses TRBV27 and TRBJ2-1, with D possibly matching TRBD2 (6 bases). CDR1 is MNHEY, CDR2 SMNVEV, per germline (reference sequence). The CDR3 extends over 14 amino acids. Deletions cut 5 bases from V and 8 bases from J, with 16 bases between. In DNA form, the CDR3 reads TGTGCCAGCAGTCTGACGGGAGTTAATCATGAGCAGTTCTTC. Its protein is CASSLTGVNHEQFF.

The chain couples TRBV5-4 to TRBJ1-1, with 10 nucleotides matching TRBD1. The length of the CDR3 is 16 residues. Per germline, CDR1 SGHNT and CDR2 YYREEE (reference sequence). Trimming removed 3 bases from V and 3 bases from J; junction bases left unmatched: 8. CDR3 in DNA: TGTGCCAGCAGCTCGAGGGACAGGGGCGACTACACTGAAGCTTTCTTT. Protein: CASSSRDRGDYTEAFF.

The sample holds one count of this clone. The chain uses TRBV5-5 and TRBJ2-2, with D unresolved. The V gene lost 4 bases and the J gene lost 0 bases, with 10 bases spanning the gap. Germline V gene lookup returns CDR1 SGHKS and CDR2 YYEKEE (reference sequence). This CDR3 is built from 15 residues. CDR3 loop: CASSTWLANTGELFF. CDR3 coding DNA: TGTGCCAGCAGCACGTGGTTGGCGAACACCGGGGAGCTGTTTTTT.

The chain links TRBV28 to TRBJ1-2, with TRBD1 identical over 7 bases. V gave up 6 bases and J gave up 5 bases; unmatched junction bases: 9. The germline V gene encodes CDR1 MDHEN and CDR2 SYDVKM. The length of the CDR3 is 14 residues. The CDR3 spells CASRWSGGRYGYTF. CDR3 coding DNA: TGTGCCAGCAGATGGTCAGGGGGAAGGTATGGCTACACCTTC.

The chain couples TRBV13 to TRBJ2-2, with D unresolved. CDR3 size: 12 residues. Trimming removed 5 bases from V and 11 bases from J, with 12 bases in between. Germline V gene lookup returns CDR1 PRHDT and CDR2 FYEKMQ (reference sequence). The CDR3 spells CASSLQYSELFF. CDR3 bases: TGTGCCAGCAGCCTCCAGTATTCCGAGCTGTTTTTT.

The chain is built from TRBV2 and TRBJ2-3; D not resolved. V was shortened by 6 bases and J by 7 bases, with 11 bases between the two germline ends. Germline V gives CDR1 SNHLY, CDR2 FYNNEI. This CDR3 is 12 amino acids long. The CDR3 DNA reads TGTGCCAGCAGCCACGACCCTCATACGCAGTATTTT. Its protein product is CASSHDPHTQYF.

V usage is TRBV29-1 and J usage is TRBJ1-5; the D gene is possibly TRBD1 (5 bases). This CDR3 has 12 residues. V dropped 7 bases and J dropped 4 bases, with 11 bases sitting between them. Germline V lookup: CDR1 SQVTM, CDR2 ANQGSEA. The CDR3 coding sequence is TGCAGCGGGGGAGAGGGGAATCAGCCCCAGCATTTT. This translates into CSGGEGNQPQHF. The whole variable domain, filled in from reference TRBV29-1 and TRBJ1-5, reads SAVISQKPSRDICQRGTSLTIQCQVDSQVTMMFWYRQQPGQSLTLIATANQGSEATYESGFVIDKFPISRPNLTFSTLTVSNMSPEDSSIYLCSGGEGNQPQHFGDGTRLSIL.

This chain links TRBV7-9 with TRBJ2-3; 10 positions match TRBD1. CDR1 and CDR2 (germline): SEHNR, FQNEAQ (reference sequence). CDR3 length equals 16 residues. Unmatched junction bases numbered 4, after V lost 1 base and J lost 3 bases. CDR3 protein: CASSLEWTGGTDTQYF. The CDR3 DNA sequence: TGTGCCAGCAGCTTAGAGTGGACAGGGGGAACAGATACGCAGTATTTT.

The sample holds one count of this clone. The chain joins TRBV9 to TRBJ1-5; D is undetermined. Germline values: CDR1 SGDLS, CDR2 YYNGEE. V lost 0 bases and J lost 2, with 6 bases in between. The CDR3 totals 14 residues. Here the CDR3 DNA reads TGTGCCAGCAGCGTAGATGGCGGCAATCAGCCCCAGCATTTT. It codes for CASSVDGGNQPQHF.